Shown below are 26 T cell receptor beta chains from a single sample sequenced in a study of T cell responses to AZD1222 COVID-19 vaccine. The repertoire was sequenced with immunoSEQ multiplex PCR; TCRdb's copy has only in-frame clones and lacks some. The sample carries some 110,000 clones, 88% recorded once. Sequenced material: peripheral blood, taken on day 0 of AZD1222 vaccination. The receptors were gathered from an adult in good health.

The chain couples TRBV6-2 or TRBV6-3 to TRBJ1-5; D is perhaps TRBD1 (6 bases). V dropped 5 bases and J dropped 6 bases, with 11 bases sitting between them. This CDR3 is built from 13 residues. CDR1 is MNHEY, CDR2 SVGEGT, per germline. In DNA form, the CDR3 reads TGTGCCAGCAGTGTACAGGGAGTTCAGCCCCAGCATTTT. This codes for CASSVQGVQPQHF.

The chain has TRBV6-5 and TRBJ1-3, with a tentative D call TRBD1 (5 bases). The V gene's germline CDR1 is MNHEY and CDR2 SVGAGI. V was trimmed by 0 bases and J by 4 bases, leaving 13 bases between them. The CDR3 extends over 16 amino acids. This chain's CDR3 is CASSYSPVGQGNTIYF. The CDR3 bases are TGTGCCAGCAGTTACTCCCCCGTCGGACAAGGAAACACCATATATTTT.

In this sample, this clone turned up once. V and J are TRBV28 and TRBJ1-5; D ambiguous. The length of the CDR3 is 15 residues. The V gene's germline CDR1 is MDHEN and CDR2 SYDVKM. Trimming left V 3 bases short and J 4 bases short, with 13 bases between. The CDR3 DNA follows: TGTGCCAGCAGTTTCCCCCAGCTCCCAAATCAGCCCCAGCATTTT. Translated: CASSFPQLPNQPQHF.

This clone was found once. The CDR3 protein is CASTPTGAGGYTF. CDR3 sequence (DNA): TGTGCCAGTACGCCCACTGGGGCCGGGGGCTACACCTTC. The rearrangement joins TRBV7-9 to TRBJ1-2; a possible D gene is TRBD1 (5 bases). The V end was cut by 9 bases, the J end by 8 bases, with 19 bases between. The CDR3 loop spans 13 amino acids. CDR1 is SEHNR, CDR2 FQNEAQ, per germline (reference sequence).

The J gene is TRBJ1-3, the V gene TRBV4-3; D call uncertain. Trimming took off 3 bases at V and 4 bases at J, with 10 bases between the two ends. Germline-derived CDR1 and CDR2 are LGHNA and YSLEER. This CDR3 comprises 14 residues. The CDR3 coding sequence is TGCGCCAGCAGCCAGCCAGCGAGGGGAAACACCATATATTTT. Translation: CASSQPARGNTIYF.

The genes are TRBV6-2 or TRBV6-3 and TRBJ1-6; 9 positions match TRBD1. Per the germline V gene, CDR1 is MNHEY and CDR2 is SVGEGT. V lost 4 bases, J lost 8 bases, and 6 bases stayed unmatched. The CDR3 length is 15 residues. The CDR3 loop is CASSFATGGYSPLHF. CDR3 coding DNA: TGTGCCAGCAGTTTCGCGACAGGGGGATATTCACCCCTCCACTTT.

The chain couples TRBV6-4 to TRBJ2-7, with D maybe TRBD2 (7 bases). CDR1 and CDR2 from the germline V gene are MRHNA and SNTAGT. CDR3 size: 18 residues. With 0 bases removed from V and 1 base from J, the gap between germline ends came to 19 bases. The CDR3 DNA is TGTGCCAGCAGTGACTCGGGTAATGGCGGGGGCGATTCCTACGAGCAGTACTTC. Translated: CASSDSGNGGGDSYEQYF.

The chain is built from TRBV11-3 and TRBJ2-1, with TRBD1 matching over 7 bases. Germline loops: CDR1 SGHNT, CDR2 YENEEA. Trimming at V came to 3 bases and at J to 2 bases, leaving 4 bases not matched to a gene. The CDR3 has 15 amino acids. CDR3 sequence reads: CASSLGTATYNEQFF. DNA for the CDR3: TGTGCCAGCAGCTTGGGGACAGCAACCTACAATGAGCAGTTCTTC.

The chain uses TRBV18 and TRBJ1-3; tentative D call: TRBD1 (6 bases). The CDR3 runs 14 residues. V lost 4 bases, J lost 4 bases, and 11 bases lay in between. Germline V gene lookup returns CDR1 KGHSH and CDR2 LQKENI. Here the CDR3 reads CASSLTTGGNTIYF. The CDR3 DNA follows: TGTGCCAGCTCACTAACAACAGGGGGAAACACCATATATTTT. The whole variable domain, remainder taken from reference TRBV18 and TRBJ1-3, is NAGVMQNPRHLVRRRGQEARLRCSPMKGHSHVYWYRQLPEEGLKFMVYLQKENIIDESGMPKERFSAEFPKEGPSILRIQQVVRGDSAAYFCASSLTTGGNTIYFGEGSWLTVV.

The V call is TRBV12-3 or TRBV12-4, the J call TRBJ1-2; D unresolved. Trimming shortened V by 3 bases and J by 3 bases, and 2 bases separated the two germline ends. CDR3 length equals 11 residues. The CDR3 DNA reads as TGTGCCAGCAGTTTCGACTATGGCTACACCTTC. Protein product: CASSFDYGYTF.

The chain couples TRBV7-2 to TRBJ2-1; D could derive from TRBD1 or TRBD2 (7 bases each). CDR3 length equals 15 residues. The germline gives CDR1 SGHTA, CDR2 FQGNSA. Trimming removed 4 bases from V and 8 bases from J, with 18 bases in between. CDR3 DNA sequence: TGTGCCAGCAGCTACTCCAGGGGGGGGTCTCATGAGCAGTTCTTC. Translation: CASSYSRGGSHEQFF.

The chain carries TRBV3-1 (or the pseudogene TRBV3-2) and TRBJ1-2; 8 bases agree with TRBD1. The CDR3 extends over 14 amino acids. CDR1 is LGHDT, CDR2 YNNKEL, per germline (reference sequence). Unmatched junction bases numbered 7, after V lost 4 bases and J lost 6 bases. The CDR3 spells CASSPPTGVHGYTF. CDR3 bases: TGTGCCAGCAGCCCCCCGACAGGGGTTCATGGCTACACCTTC.

CDR3 in amino acids: CASSLVLAGAGELFF. The CDR3 coding sequence is TGTGCCAGCAGCTTGGTACTAGCGGGTGCCGGGGAGCTGTTTTTT. The chain has TRBV5-8 and TRBJ2-2; TRBD2 aligns across 9 bases. V lost 0 bases, J lost 6 bases, and 3 bases stayed unmatched. The CDR3 consists of 15 residues. The germline gives CDR1 SGHTS, CDR2 YDEGEE.

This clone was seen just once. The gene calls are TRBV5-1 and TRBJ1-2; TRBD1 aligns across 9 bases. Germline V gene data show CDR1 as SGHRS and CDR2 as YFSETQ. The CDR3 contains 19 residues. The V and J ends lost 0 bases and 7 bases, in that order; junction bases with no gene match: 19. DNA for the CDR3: TGCGCCAGCAGCTTGGACCCCCCTACGCCGGGACAGGGAACAGGTGGCTACACCTTC. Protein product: CASSLDPPTPGQGTGGYTF.

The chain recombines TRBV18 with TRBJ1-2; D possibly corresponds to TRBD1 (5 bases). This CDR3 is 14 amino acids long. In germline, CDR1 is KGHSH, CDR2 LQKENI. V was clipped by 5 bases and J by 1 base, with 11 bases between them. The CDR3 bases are TGTGCCAGCTCAGAGTCGACAGTTAACTATGGCTACACCTTC. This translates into CASSESTVNYGYTF.

In DNA form, the CDR3 reads TGTGCCAGCAGCGTGACAGGGGGCACGGGACAGCCCCAGCATTTT. This codes for CASSVTGGTGQPQHF. The chain has TRBV2 and TRBJ1-5; 10 bases map to TRBD1. The CDR3 has 15 amino acids. Germline V gene sequence: CDR1 SNHLY, CDR2 FYNNEI. The ends lost 6 bases at V and 7 bases at J; junction bases unmatched: 9.

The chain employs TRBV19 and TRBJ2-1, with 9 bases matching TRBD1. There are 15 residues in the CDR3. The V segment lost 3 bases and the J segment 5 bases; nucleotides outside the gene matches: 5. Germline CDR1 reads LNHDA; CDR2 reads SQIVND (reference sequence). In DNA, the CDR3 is TGTGCCAGTAGTATCGGACAGGGGACCCACAATGAGCAGTTCTTC. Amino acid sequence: CASSIGQGTHNEQFF.

CDR3 region: CASSYLGLAEYNEQFF. As DNA, the CDR3 is TGCGCCAGCAGCTACCTCGGACTAGCGGAGTACAATGAGCAGTTCTTC. The rearrangement joins TRBV5-1 to TRBJ2-1; 10 bases align to TRBD2. V trimming: 3 bases; J trimming: 4 bases; junction bases outside the gene matches: 7. The germline gives CDR1 SGHRS, CDR2 YFSETQ. The CDR3 runs to 16 residues. Full variable domain (rest looked up from reference TRBV5-1 and TRBJ2-1): KAGVTQTPRYLIKTRGQQVTLSCSPISGHRSVSWYQQTPGQGLQFLFEYFSETQRNKGNFPGRFSGRQFSNSRSEMNVSTLELGDSALYLCASSYLGLAEYNEQFFGPGTRLTVL.

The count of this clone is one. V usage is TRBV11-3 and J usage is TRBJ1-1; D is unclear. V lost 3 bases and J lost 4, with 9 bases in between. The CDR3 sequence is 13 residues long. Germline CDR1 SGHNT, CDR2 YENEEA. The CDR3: CASSFGLGTEAFF. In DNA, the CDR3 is TGTGCCAGCAGCTTCGGGTTGGGCACTGAAGCTTTCTTT.

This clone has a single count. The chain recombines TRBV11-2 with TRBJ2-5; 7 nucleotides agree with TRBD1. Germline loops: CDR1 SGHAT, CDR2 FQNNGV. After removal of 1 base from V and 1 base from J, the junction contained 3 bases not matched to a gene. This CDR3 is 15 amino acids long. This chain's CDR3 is CASSLGRTGQETQYF. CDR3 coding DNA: TGTGCCAGCAGCTTAGGCCGGACAGGCCAAGAGACCCAGTACTTC.

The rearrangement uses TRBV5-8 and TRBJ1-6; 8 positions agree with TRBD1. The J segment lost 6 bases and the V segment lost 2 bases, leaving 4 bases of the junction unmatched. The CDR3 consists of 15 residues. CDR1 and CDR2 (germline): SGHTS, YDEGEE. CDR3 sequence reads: CASSLGQGGNSPLHF. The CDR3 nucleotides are TGTGCCAGCAGCTTAGGACAGGGCGGTAATTCACCCCTCCACTTT.

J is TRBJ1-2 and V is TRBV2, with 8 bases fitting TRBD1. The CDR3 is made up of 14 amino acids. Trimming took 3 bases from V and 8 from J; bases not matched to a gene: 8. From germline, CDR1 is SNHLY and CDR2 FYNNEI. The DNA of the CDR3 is TGTGCCAGCAGTGAGGTCAGGGGGCTACAAGGCTACACCTTC. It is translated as CASSEVRGLQGYTF.

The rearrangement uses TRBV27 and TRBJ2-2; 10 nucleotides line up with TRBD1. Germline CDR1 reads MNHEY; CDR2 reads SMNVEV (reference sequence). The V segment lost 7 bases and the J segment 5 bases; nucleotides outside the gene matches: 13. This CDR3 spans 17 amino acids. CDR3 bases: TGTGCCAGCAATCGGGATCCCCGACAGGGGGCTACCGGGGAGCTGTTTTTT. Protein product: CASNRDPRQGATGELFF.

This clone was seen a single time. The CDR3 DNA reads as TGTGCCAGTAGTATTGGTAGGCAGGCGGAGCCTCCCCAGCATTTT. Translating it yields CASSIGRQAEPPQHF. V gene TRBV19 combines with J gene TRBJ1-5; D is ambiguous. Germline values: CDR1 LNHDA, CDR2 SQIVND (reference sequence). The CDR3 totals 15 residues. Trimming took 3 bases from V and 10 from J, leaving 19 bases between them.

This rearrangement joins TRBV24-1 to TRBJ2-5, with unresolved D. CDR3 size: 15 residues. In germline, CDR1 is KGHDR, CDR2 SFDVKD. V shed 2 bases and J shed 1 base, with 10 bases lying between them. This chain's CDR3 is CATSDSSVPQETQYF. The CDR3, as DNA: TGTGCCACCAGTGATTCGAGTGTCCCCCAAGAGACCCAGTACTTC.

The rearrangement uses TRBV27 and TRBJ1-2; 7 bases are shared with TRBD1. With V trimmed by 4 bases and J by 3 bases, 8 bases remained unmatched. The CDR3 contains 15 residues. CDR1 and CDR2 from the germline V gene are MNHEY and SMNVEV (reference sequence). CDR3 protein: CASSSLRDSDYGYTF. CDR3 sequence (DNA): TGTGCCAGCAGTTCTCTCAGGGACAGCGACTATGGCTACACCTTC.